The 7 T cell receptor beta chains below were found in one sample sequenced in a study of vaccination effects on CD4 cells after COVID-19. Clones were sequenced by immunoSEQ multiplex PCR, and TCRdb holds only the in-frame ones, with some missing. Of some 69,000 clones detected, approximately 74% appear once; the ten largest clones hold around 3.2%. Which antigens these TCRs recognize remains unknown. Viral peptide pool expansion of antigen-specific CD4+ T cells preceded sequencing in the ViraFEST assay. At the end of nine to ten days of culture, CD4+ T cells were isolated. Among the vaccine recipients, none had a prior SARS-CoV-2 infection, and nucleocapsid antibodies were negative. Specimen: CD4+ T cells from PBMCs cultured with HCoV-NL63 spike peptides, collected before COVID-19 vaccination. Receptors were obtained from a human donor who received a COVID-19 vaccine.

This clone was seen a handful of times. The rearrangement links TRBV6-2 or TRBV6-3 to TRBJ1-5; D remains ambiguous. CDR1 and CDR2 from the germline V gene are MNHEY and SVGEGT. This CDR3 is 12 amino acids long. V lost 2 bases and J 7 bases, leaving 6 bases between the germline ends. CDR3 DNA: TGTGCCAGCAGTTACACCGCCCAGCCCCAGCATTTT. Protein product: CASSYTAQPQHF.

The V call is TRBV3-1 (or the pseudogene TRBV3-2), the J call TRBJ1-4; TRBD1 matches at 9 bases. The CDR3 loop spans 17 amino acids. The germline V gene encodes CDR1 LGHDT and CDR2 YNNKEL (reference sequence). V gave up 2 bases and J gave up 2 bases; unmatched junction bases: 6. For the CDR3, the DNA is TGTGCCAGCAGCCAACAGGGACAGGGTTGGACTAATGAAAAACTGTTTTTT. This codes for CASSQQGQGWTNEKLFF.

The V gene is TRBV30, the J gene TRBJ2-7; D remains ambiguous. The CDR3 extends over 13 amino acids. Germline CDR1 GTSNPN, CDR2 SVGIG (reference sequence). Trimming shortened V by 4 bases and J by 6 bases, and 16 bases separated the two germline ends. The CDR3 sequence: CAWTASSWGEQYV. DNA of the CDR3: TGTGCCTGGACGGCGTCCAGCTGGGGCGAGCAGTACGTC.

The chain links TRBV28 to TRBJ1-2; tentatively, D is TRBD1 (5 bases). V was trimmed by 2 bases and J by 4 bases, leaving 8 bases between them. The CDR3 runs to 13 residues. Germline CDR1 reads MDHEN; CDR2 reads SYDVKM. The CDR3 here is CASSLSGGYGYTF. Here the CDR3 DNA reads TGTGCCAGCAGTTTAAGCGGGGGCTATGGCTACACCTTC.

The rearrangement uses TRBV27 and TRBJ1-1; weak D call: TRBD1 (5 bases). The V gene's germline CDR1 is MNHEY and CDR2 SMNVEV (reference sequence). Trimming stripped 4 bases from V and 4 bases from J, with 13 bases between. The CDR3 is made up of 14 amino acids. CDR3 coding DNA: TGTGCCAGCAGTTCGGCAGGGTCTATCACTGAAGCTTTCTTT. This codes for CASSSAGSITEAFF.

The gene calls are TRBV6-5 and TRBJ1-6; D is undetermined. V gave up 2 bases and J gave up 10 bases, with 9 bases separating them. The CDR3 has 13 amino acids. Germline CDR1 is MNHEY and CDR2 is SVGAGI. The CDR3 DNA sequence: TGTGCCAGCAGTTACGTCCGGGAATCACCCCTCCACTTT. This translates into CASSYVRESPLHF.

The chain employs TRBV12-3 or TRBV12-4 and TRBJ1-4; the D is unclear. Trimming cost V 3 bases and J 8 bases, with 7 bases left between them. The CDR3 loop spans 12 amino acids. The DNA of the CDR3 is TGTGCCAGCAGTTTGTATAAAGAAAAACTGTTTTTT. This encodes CASSLYKEKLFF.